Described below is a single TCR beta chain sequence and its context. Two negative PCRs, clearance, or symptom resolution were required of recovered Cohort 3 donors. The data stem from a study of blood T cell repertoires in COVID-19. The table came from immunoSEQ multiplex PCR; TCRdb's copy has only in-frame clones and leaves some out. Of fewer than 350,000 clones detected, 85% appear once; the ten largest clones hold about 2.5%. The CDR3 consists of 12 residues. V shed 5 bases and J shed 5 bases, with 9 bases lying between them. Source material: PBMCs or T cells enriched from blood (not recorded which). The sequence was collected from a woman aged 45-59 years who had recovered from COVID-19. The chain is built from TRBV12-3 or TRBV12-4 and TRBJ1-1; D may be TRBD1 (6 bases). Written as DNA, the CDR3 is TGTGCCAGCAGTCCGAGGGGGACTGAAGCTTTCTTT. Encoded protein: CASSPRGTEAFF.